The present TCR beta chain was sequenced within a study of blood T cells in healthy people across ages. Background on the study: Template switching caught about one barcoded beta molecule for each two T cells.

In its sample, this clonotype was seen a few times. The antigen is not known. They isolated at least 7 million PBMCs from each sample. The study, taken as a whole, reports: It was held that diversity estimates obtained from one million T cells represented underestimates.

For the second PCR, which ran for about 7 to 11 cycles, a sample-barcoded 5' primer and a J-beta primer mix were used. Each cDNA molecule was tagged by a template-switch adaptor with 12 random nucleotides. TCRdb analysed the 5' RACE reads with MiXCR anew, one entry per CDR3 protein. Of 1 million or so distinct CDR3 sequences in the sample, roughly 45% were seen once. The sequence derives from a woman aged 60-75 years in good health. Sequences were obtained from blood.

This CDR3 is CSVETGQGPYEQYF. CDR3 coding DNA: TGCAGCGTCGAAACGGGACAGGGCCCCTACGAGCAGTACTTC. This sequence joins TRBV29-1 and TRBJ2-7, with 9 bases fitting TRBD1. This CDR3 has 14 residues. From germline, CDR1 is SQVTM and CDR2 ANQGSEA. Trimming removed 6 bases from V and 2 bases from J; junction bases left unmatched: 8.